This T cell receptor beta chain came from a study of CD8+CD57+ T cells in acquired aplastic anemia. Background on the study: On average, sorted CD4+ and CD8+ cells gave 3 to 4 ug of DNA. Study-level findings and limits: Patients showed no significant difference from controls in CD8+ Simpson's diversity. The number of CD8+ CDR3 sequences shared by patients and controls was about 27.

Trimming took off 5 bases at V and 4 bases at J, with 14 bases between the two ends. This CDR3 is 14 amino acids long. Germline assignment: CDR1 SNHLY and CDR2 FYNNEI. There are many counts of this clonotype. What it binds is not known. Profiling that covered TCR beta VDJ and CDR3 relied on genomic DNA as its template. Via MiXCR, TCRdb re-called the reads, giving one row per CDR3 protein. The table includes approximately 190,000 distinct CDR3 sequences, over 60% detected once. Material for sequencing was sorted CD4+, CD8+, or CD8+CD57+ T cells (not recorded which) from PBMCs. This TCR was sampled from a human donor with severe aplastic anemia or a healthy control (not recorded which). V and J are TRBV2 and TRBJ1-2, with a weak D call TRBD1 (6 bases). CDR3 region: CASSLQGRSYGYTF. The DNA for the CDR3 is TGTGCCAGCAGTCTACAGGGTAGAAGCTATGGCTACACCTTC.